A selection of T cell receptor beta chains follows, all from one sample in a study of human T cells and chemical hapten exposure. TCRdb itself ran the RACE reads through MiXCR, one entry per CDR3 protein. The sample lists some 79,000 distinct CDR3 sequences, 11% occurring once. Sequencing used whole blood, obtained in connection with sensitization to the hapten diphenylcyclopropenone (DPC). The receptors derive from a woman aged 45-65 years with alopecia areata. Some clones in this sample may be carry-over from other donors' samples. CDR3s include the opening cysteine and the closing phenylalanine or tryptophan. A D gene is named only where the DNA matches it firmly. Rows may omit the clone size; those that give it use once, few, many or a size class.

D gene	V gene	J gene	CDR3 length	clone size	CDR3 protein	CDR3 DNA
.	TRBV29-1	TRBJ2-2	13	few	CSVAARNTGELFF	TGCAGCGTCGCCGCCAGGAACACCGGGGAGCTGTTTTTT
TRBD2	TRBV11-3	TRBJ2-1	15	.	CASSLGPTSGNEQFF	TGTGCCAGCAGCTTAGGACCGACTAGCGGCAATGAGCAGTTCTTC
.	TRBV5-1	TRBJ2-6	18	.	CASSLVRQGNSGANVLTF	TGCGCCAGCAGCTTGGTCAGGCAGGGGAACTCTGGGGCCAACGTCCTGACTTTC
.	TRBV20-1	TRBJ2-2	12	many	CSARTYTGELFF	TGCAGTGCTCGGACATACACCGGGGAGCTGTTTTTT
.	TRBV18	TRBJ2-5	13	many	CASSLAGMETQYF	TGTGCCAGCTCACTGGCAGGGATGGAGACCCAGTACTTC
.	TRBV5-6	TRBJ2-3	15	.	CASSLTGSPTDTQYF	TGTGCCAGCAGCTTAACAGGGTCCCCCACAGATACGCAGTATTTT
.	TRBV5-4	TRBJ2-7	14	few	CASSSRQSSYEQYF	TGTGCCAGCAGCTCAAGACAGAGCTCCTACGAGCAGTACTTC
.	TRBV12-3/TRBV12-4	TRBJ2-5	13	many	CASSFGTAETQYF	TGTGCCAGCAGTTTTGGGACCGCAGAGACCCAGTACTTC
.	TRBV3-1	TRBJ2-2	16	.	CASSQDLPRSTGELFF	TGTGCCAGCAGCCAAGATCTGCCTAGATCCACCGGGGAGCTGTTTTTT
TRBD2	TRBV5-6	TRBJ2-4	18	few	CASSLGGTSGSGKNIQYF	TGTGCCAGCAGCTTGGGGGGTACTAGCGGGAGTGGCAAAAACATTCAGTACTTC
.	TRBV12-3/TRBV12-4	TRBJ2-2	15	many	CASSLSLGGTGELFF	TGTGCCAGCAGTTTAAGCCTGGGTGGGACCGGGGAGCTGTTTTTT
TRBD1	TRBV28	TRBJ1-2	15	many	CASKPGGAVDYGYTF	TGTGCCAGCAAACCAGGGGGCGCGGTGGACTATGGCTACACCTTC
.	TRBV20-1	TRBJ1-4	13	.	CSAPGDGSEKLFF	TGCAGTGCCCCCGGGGACGGGTCTGAAAAACTGTTTTTT
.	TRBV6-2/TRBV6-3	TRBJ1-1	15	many	CASSYSGRMNTEAFF	TGTGCCAGCAGTTACTCTGGCAGGATGAACACTGAAGCTTTCTTT
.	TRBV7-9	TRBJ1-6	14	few	CASTAGRGNSPLHF	TGTGCCAGCACCGCTGGGCGGGGGAATTCACCCCTCCACTTT
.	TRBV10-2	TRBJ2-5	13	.	CASRPGLQETQYF	TGCGCCAGCAGGCCGGGACTTCAAGAGACCCAGTACTTC
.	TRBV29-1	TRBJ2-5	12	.	CSVDLAQETQYF	TGCAGCGTTGATTTAGCGCAAGAGACCCAGTACTTC
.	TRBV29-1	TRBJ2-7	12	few	CSVWGSGYEQYF	TGCAGCGTTTGGGGGAGTGGGTACGAGCAGTACTTC
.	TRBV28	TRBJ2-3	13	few	CASSFRLTDTQYF	TGTGCCAGCAGTTTTCGGTTAACAGATACGCAGTATTTT
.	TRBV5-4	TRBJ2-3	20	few	CASSLKTIKASAIGTDTQYF	TGTGCCAGCAGCTTGAAGACAATTAAGGCCAGCGCGATCGGCACAGATACGCAGTATTTT
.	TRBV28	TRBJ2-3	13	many	CASSLAHTDTQYF	TGTGCCAGCAGTTTGGCCCACACAGATACGCAGTATTTT
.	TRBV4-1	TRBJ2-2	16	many	CASSRLQRGGTGELFF	TGCGCCAGCAGCCGGTTGCAACGGGGTGGCACCGGGGAGCTGTTTTTT
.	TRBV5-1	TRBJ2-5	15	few	CASSLGGAGKETQYF	TGCGCCAGCAGCTTAGGGGGGGCAGGAAAAGAGACCCAGTACTTC
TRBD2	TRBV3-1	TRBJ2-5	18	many	CASSQMGGSGRRAETQYF	TGTGCCAGCAGCCAGATGGGGGGCAGCGGGAGAAGGGCGGAGACCCAGTACTTC